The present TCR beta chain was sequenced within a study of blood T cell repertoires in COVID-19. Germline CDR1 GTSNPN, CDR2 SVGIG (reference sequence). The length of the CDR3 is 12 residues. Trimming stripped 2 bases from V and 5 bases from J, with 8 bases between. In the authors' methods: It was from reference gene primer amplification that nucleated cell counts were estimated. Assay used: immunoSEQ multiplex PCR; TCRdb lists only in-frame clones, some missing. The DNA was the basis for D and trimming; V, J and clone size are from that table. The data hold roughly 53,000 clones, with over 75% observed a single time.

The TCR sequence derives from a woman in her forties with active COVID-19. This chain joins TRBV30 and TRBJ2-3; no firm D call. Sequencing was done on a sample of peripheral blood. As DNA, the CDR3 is TGTGCCTGGAGTCTAATACGAGATACGCAGTATTTT. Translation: CAWSLIRDTQYF.